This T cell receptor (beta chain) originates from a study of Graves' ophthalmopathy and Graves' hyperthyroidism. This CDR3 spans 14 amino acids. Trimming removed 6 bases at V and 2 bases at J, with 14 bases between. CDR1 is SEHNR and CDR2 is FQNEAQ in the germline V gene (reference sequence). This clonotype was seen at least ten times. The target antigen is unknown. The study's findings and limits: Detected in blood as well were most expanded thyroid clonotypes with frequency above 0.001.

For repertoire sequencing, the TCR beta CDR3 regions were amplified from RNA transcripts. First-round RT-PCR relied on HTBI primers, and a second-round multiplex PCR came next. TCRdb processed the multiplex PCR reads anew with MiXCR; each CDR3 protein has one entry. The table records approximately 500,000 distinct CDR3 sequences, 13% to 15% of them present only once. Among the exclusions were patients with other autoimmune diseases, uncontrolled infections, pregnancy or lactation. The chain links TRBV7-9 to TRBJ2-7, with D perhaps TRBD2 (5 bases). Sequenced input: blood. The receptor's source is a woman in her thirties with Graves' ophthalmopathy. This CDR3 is CASSLDGNAYEQYF. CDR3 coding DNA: TGTGCCAGCAGTTTGGACGGGAATGCCTACGAGCAGTACTTC.